The 11 T cell receptor beta chains below all came from one sample that was sequenced in a study of OX40 agonist ivuxolimab in advanced cancers. Produced via immunoSEQ multiplex PCR; TCRdb's table is partial and in-frame only. The data show around 72,000 clones, around nine tenths seen once. This specimen was CD4+ or CD8+ T cells sorted from blood, taken in a trial of the OX40 agonist ivuxolimab. These receptor sequences come from an adult with an advanced solid tumor such as melanoma, head and neck, liver or kidney cancer.

This chain joins TRBV6-8 and TRBJ1-1, with D possibly being TRBD1 (5 bases). CDR3 length: 17 amino acids. Germline-derived CDR1 and CDR2 are MNHGY and SAAAGT. V shed 8 bases and J shed 0 bases, with 22 bases lying between them. In DNA, the CDR3 is TGTGCCAGCGCCCCTGGAGGGGAGCTCCCAGTGAACACTGAAGCTTTCTTT. This translates into CASAPGGELPVNTEAFF.

The chain carries TRBV5-4 and TRBJ2-7; weak D call: TRBD1 (6 bases). The CDR3 length is 14 residues. CDR1 and CDR2 from the germline V gene are SGHNT and YYREEE (reference sequence). V was shortened by 1 base and J by 0 bases, with 8 bases between the two germline ends. As DNA, the CDR3 is TGTGCCAGCAGCTTGCGACAGGACTCCTACGAGCAGTACTTC. Translated: CASSLRQDSYEQYF. Full variable domain (missing parts from reference TRBV5-4 and TRBJ2-7): ETGVTQSPTHLIKTRGQQVTLRCSSQSGHNTVSWYQQALGQGPQFIFQYYREEENGRGNFPPRFSGLQFPNYSSELNVNALELDDSALYLCASSLRQDSYEQYFGPGTRLTVT.

The chain carries TRBV7-2 and TRBJ1-2; no definite D call. This CDR3 has 14 residues. CDR1 is SGHTA and CDR2 is FQGNSA in the germline V gene. The V and J ends lost 5 bases and 3 bases respectively, with 13 bases between them. CDR3 nucleotide sequence: TGTGCCAGCAGCCCCCAGTACTCCTACTATGGCTACACCTTC. Translation gives CASSPQYSYYGYTF.

This chain connects TRBV11-1 to TRBJ2-3; D is unclear. Per germline, CDR1 SGHAT and CDR2 FQDESV (reference sequence). Trimming left V 0 bases short and J 0 bases short, with 7 bases between. The CDR3 covers 15 residues. This CDR3 reads CASSLAVTSTDTQYF. The CDR3 nucleotides read TGTGCCAGCAGCTTAGCAGTAACTAGCACAGATACGCAGTATTTT. Full variable domain (outside the CDR3, taken from reference TRBV11-1 and TRBJ2-3): EAEVAQSPRYKITEKSQAVAFWCDPISGHATLYWYRQILGQGPELLVQFQDESVVDDSQLPKDRFSAERLKGVDSTLKIQPAELGDSAMYLCASSLAVTSTDTQYFGPGTRLTVL.

V gene TRBV18 combines with J gene TRBJ1-1, with D possibly TRBD1 on 5 matching bases. The CDR3 is 14 residues long. Germline V gene data show CDR1 as KGHSH and CDR2 as LQKENI. V dropped 2 bases and J dropped 3 bases, with 10 bases sitting between them. CDR3 sequence (DNA): TGTGCCAGCTCACCAGGGGGTTTCGACACTGAAGCTTTCTTT. Translation: CASSPGGFDTEAFF.

The chain combines TRBV14 with TRBJ2-7; D remains ambiguous. This CDR3 is 12 amino acids long. Germline CDR1 SGHDN, CDR2 FVKESK. V was cut by 6 bases and J by 4 bases, with 10 bases left in between. The CDR3 is CASSLKQYEQYF. CDR3 bases: TGTGCCAGCAGTCTAAAACAGTACGAGCAGTACTTC.

The rearrangement uses TRBV19 and TRBJ2-5, with no clear D. This CDR3 is built from 17 residues. The germline CDR1 and CDR2 sequences are LNHDA and SQIVND (reference sequence). The V gene lost 1 base and the J gene lost 1 base, with 16 bases spanning the gap. CDR3 sequence (DNA): TGTGCCAGTAGTATAGGGGCTGGTGGGTCCCCCCAAGAGACCCAGTACTTC. Protein product: CASSIGAGGSPQETQYF.

This chain links TRBV6-6 with TRBJ2-1, with 8 nucleotides matching TRBD2. Germline V gene lookup returns CDR1 MNHNY and CDR2 SVGAGI (reference sequence). The CDR3 has 13 residues. V dropped 10 bases and J dropped 2; count of bases not matched to a gene: 4. CDR3 in DNA: TGTGCCACCTTTAGCGGGACCTACAATGAGCAGTTCTTC. Protein product: CATFSGTYNEQFF.

The chain employs TRBV30 and TRBJ1-5; a weak D match, TRBD1 (5 bases). With 2 bases removed from V and 2 bases from J, the gap between germline ends came to 10 bases. The CDR3 spans 14 residues. The germline gives CDR1 GTSNPN, CDR2 SVGIG (reference sequence). CDR3 region: CAWSWGNGNQPQHF. As DNA, the CDR3 is TGTGCCTGGAGTTGGGGCAACGGCAATCAGCCCCAGCATTTT.

The chain uses TRBV7-8 and TRBJ2-3, with 14 bases identical to TRBD2. This CDR3 contains 18 residues. Trimming cost V 8 bases and J 1 base; bases outside gene matches: 11. CDR1 and CDR2 (germline): SGHVS, FQNEAQ. CDR3 protein: CASLARLAGGFGTDTQYF. The CDR3 DNA follows: TGTGCCAGCCTGGCGCGACTAGCGGGGGGGTTTGGCACAGATACGCAGTATTTT.

This chain uses TRBV19 with TRBJ1-4; D remains unclear. V was cut by 1 base and J by 1 base, with 7 bases left in between. Germline V lookup: CDR1 LNHDA, CDR2 SQIVND (reference sequence). The CDR3 loop spans 15 amino acids. The DNA of the CDR3 is TGTGCCAGTAGTATAGCATGGGGAACTAATGAAAAACTGTTTTTT. Its translation is CASSIAWGTNEKLFF.